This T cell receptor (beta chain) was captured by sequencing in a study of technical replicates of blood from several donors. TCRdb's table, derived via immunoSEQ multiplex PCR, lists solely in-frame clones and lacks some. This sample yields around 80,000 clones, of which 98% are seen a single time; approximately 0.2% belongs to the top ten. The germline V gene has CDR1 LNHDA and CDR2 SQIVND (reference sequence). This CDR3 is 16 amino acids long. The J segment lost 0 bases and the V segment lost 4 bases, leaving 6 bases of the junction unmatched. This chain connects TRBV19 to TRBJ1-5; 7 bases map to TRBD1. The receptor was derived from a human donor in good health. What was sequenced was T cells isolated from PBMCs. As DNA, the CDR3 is TGTGCCAGTAGTACCGGGGACAGTTATAGCAATCAGCCCCAGCATTTT. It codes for CASSTGDSYSNQPQHF.